The T cell receptor beta chain described here comes from a study of blood T cell repertoires in COVID-19. About the study: The origin of the acute and convalescent COVID-19 samples was the United States, Italy and Spain.

Those enrolled, adults aged roughly 18 to 100 years, came from about two dozen US areas. Researchers sorted participants into cohorts using their self-reported clinical history. In the original analysis: Reference gene primer amplification gave nucleated cell count estimates. Sequenced by immunoSEQ multiplex PCR; TCRdb stores in-frame clones only, minus some. V and J calls and clone size come straight from that table; D and trimming were deduced from the DNA. The sample shows a few hundred thousand clones, more than 75% of them seen only once. Trimming removed 0 bases from V and 6 bases from J; junction bases left unmatched: 7. The length of the CDR3 is 15 residues. Germline V gene data show CDR1 as SGHRS and CDR2 as YFSETQ.

The receptor was derived from a woman in her fifties or sixties in a cohort exposed to, infected with or recovered from COVID-19 (not recorded which). The sequencing sample was made of PBMCs or T cells enriched from blood (not recorded which). The chain uses TRBV5-1 and TRBJ2-3, with 7 positions matching TRBD1. CDR3 residues: CASSLGGLDRDTQYF. In DNA form, the CDR3 reads TGCGCCAGCAGCTTGGGGGGGTTGGACAGGGATACGCAGTATTTT.